A single sample gave rise to the 25 T cell receptor delta chains below, sequenced in a study of gamma-delta chains in newborns, infants, children. TCRdb re-processed the reads via CATT. The sample records more than 9,000 delta-chain clones, more than 7.5% being singletons. The sample was blood. These receptors all come from a child who was a newborn, infant or young child, either healthy, febrile or measles-vaccinated (not recorded which).

This clone is labeled large. Distinct nucleotide sequences in the sample also encode this CDR3. The chain carries TRDV2 and TRDJ1, with 9 bases that match TRDD3. Germline trimming cut 3 bases from V and 2 bases from J; bases unmatched to any gene: 3. The CDR3 loop spans 14 amino acids. The germline gives CDR1 GEAIGNYY, CDR2 EKD. The CDR3 reads CACDPLGDTDKLIF. CDR3 bases: TGTGCCTGTGACCCTCTGGGGGATACCGATAAACTCATCTTT.

The chain combines TRDV2 with TRDJ1; weak D call: TRDD3 (6 bases). Trimming shortened V by 0 bases and J by 0 bases, and 19 bases separated the two germline ends. The CDR3 extends over 18 amino acids. Germline CDR1 is GEAIGNYY and CDR2 is EKD. CDR3 sequence reads: CACDTFPGASTYTDKLIF. CDR3 nucleotide sequence: TGTGCCTGTGACACCTTTCCTGGGGCCTCGACGTACACCGATAAACTCATCTTT.

This clone was counted a few times. The chain links TRDV2 to TRDJ1; 10 bases match TRDD3. Germline V gene lookup returns CDR1 GEAIGNYY and CDR2 EKD. This CDR3 is 15 amino acids long. J lost 3 bases, V lost 3 bases, and 6 bases had no gene match. DNA for the CDR3: TGTGCCTGTGACCTACTGGGGGATCAGCCCGATAAACTCATCTTT. The encoded protein is CACDLLGDQPDKLIF.

This chain joins TRDV2 and TRDJ2, with no clear D. Trimming pared 0 bases from V and 1 base from J, leaving 5 bases between. There are 14 residues in the CDR3. CDR1 and CDR2 from the germline V gene are GEAIGNYY and EKD. CDR3 sequence reads: CACDTWDLTAQLFF. In nucleotides, the CDR3 is TGTGCCTGTGACACCTGGGATTTGACAGCACAACTCTTCTTT.

The chain recombines TRDV2 with TRDJ1; 7 positions agree with TRDD3. The germline CDR1 and CDR2 sequences are GEAIGNYY and EKD. The CDR3 totals 16 residues. The ends lost 2 bases at V and 0 bases at J; junction bases unmatched: 8. CDR3 in DNA: TGTGCCTGTGACAATGTGGGGGACGCTTACACCGATAAACTCATCTTT. This encodes CACDNVGDAYTDKLIF.

Concerning this clone: The same CDR3 arises from other DNA sequences in this sample as well. J is TRDJ1 and V is TRDV2, with TRDD3 matching 12 bases. After removal of 1 base from V and 8 bases from J, the junction contained 4 bases not matched to a gene. The length of the CDR3 is 14 residues. The germline gives CDR1 GEAIGNYY, CDR2 EKD. CDR3 DNA sequence: TGTGCCTGTGACACGCTGGGGGATACGGGAAAACTCATCTTT. It translates to CACDTLGDTGKLIF.

This chain connects TRDV1 to TRDJ1; 13 bases match TRDD3. Germline V CDR1 and CDR2: TSWWSYY, QGS. The ends lost 0 bases at V and 4 bases at J; junction bases unmatched: 11. This CDR3 comprises 19 residues. For the CDR3, the DNA is TGTGCTCTTGGGGAACTAGCAGTTTACTGGGGGATACGCTGCGATAAACTCATCTTT. Encoded protein: CALGELAVYWGIRCDKLIF.

The chain links TRDV2 to TRDJ3; 10 bases fit TRDD3. The germline V gene has CDR1 GEAIGNYY and CDR2 EKD. The CDR3 is 20 amino acids. The V and J ends lost 0 bases and 8 bases, in that order; junction bases with no gene match: 15. CDR3: CACDTVVGDTSSCYTRQMFF. As DNA, the CDR3 is TGTGCCTGTGACACCGTGGTGGGGGATACTAGCTCCTGTTACACCCGACAGATGTTTTTC.

The chain has TRDV2 and TRDJ3; 12 bases fit TRDD3. The CDR3 consists of 20 residues. CDR1 GEAIGNYY and CDR2 EKD come from the germline V gene. With 0 bases clipped from V and 0 bases from J, the junction kept 5 bases outside the gene matches. CDR3 DNA: TGTGCCTGTGACACCGTACTGGGGGATACAGACTCCTGGGACACCCGACAGATGTTTTTC. This gives the protein CACDTVLGDTDSWDTRQMFF.

Comment on this clone: TCRdb assigns this DNA the protein of a much larger clone, which departs from its translation at residue 13; this likely reflects a read error, and the protein shown comes from translating the DNA. The chain couples TRDV2 to TRDJ1; 12 bases are a match to TRDD3. Germline CDR1 and CDR2: GEAIGNYY and EKD. This CDR3 is built from 18 residues. J gave up 3 bases and V 0 bases, and 10 bases lay outside the gene matches. The DNA of the CDR3 is TGTGCCTGTGACACCGTTGCTGGGGGATACGCGTACGCCGATAAACTCATCTTT. Its translation is CACDTVAGGYAYADKLIF.

V gene TRDV1 combines with J gene TRDJ1; 7 nucleotides align to TRDD3. From germline, CDR1 is TSWWSYY and CDR2 QGS. The trim removed 0 bases at V and 0 bases at J, leaving 22 bases unmatched. The CDR3 covers 22 residues. The CDR3 bases are TGTGCTCTTGGGGAACTCAACCAGCGTTCCTCGGTGGGGGAAAAGTACACCGATAAACTCATCTTT. It yields the protein CALGELNQRSSVGEKYTDKLIF.

This clone is large within its sample. In the same sample, other DNA sequences code for this CDR3. V is TRDV2 and J is TRDJ1; 9 bases line up with TRDD3. Trimming at V came to 0 bases and at J to 0 bases, leaving 10 bases not matched to a gene. The CDR3 totals 18 residues. CDR1 is GEAIGNYY and CDR2 is EKD in the germline V gene. CDR3 protein: CACDTLDWGNTYTDKLIF. CDR3 nucleotide sequence: TGTGCCTGTGACACCCTCGACTGGGGGAACACGTACACCGATAAACTCATCTTT.

Regarding this clone: At one end, the junction sequence differs from germline, possibly due to a read error. The CDR3 reads CACDTGGEYTDELIF. The CDR3 nucleotides read TGTGCCTGTGACACCGGAGGTGAGTACACCGATGAACTCATCTTT. The chain employs TRDV2 and TRDJ1; no firm D call. This CDR3 has 15 amino acids. Germline V gives CDR1 GEAIGNYY, CDR2 EKD.

Details on this clone: TCRdb's protein for this DNA is that of a much larger clone and differs from the translation at residue 16, likely a read error; the protein shown is the DNA translation. The CDR3 DNA reads as TGTGCCTGTGACACCGTACCTACGAGTACTGGGGGGTACACCGATAGACTCATCTTT. Amino acid sequence: CACDTVPTSTGGYTDRLIF. V and J are TRDV2 and TRDJ1, with 8 bases that match TRDD3. The germline CDR1 and CDR2 sequences are GEAIGNYY and EKD. The CDR3 is made up of 19 amino acids.

This clone was observed a few times. The V call is TRDV2, the J call TRDJ3, with 10 bases identical to TRDD3. After removal of 2 bases from V and 2 bases from J, the junction contained 5 bases not matched to a gene. The CDR3 length is 18 residues. CDR1 is GEAIGNYY and CDR2 is EKD in the germline V gene. CDR3 coding DNA: TGTGCCTGTGACAACTGGGGGATTCAGGCCTGGGACACCCGACAGATGTTTTTC. Protein sequence: CACDNWGIQAWDTRQMFF.

This clone has a handful of counts. TCRdb shows a much larger clone's protein in place of this DNA's translation, and the two differ at residue 10, likely through a read error; the protein shown is translated from the DNA. This chain uses TRDV2 with TRDJ1, with a possible D match to TRDD3 (6 bases). The length of the CDR3 is 19 residues. Germline V gene data show CDR1 as GEAIGNYY and CDR2 as EKD. V dropped 1 base and J dropped 0 bases, with 23 bases sitting between them. The chain's CDR3 is CACDTLGPTEAGYTDKLIF. CDR3 DNA sequence: TGTGCCTGTGACACGCTGGGGCCTACGGAGGCGGGGTACACCGATAAACTCATCTTT.

This sequence joins TRDV2 and TRDJ1, with 11 bases matching TRDD3. After removal of 3 bases from V and 1 base from J, the junction contained 12 bases not matched to a gene. This CDR3 comprises 18 residues. Germline CDR1 and CDR2: GEAIGNYY and EKD. The CDR3 here is CACDPVVTGGYATDKLIF. In DNA, the CDR3 is TGTGCCTGTGACCCCGTTGTTACTGGGGGATATGCCACCGATAAACTCATCTTT.

This clone has just a few counts. A much larger clone differs by one base, so this may be a read error. The sample has other DNA sequences that encode this CDR3 too. V is TRDV2 and J is TRDJ3, with 12 bases aligning to TRDD3. Trimming removed 0 bases from V and 0 bases from J; junction bases left unmatched: 5. There are 20 residues in the CDR3. Germline V gene data show CDR1 as GEAIGNYY and CDR2 as EKD. The CDR3 spells CACDTVLGDTRSWDTRQMFF. DNA for the CDR3: TGTGCCTGTGACACCGTACTGGGGGATACCCGCTCCTGGGACACCCGACAGATGTTTTTC.

This clone was seen a few times. The chain employs TRDV2 and TRDJ1; no reliable D call. This CDR3 has 16 amino acids. Looked up from germline, CDR1 is GEAIGNYY and CDR2 is EKD. V gave up 4 bases and J gave up 2 bases, with 19 bases separating them. The CDR3 is CACDALPLRGTDKLIF. The CDR3 DNA follows: TGTGCCTGTGATGCCCTCCCCCTCCGTGGGACCGATAAACTCATCTTT.

This clone was picked up a small number of times. The amino acid sequence in TCRdb belongs to a much larger clone and departs from this DNA's translation at residue 3, likely a sequencing read error; the sequence shown is translated from the DNA. The chain uses TRDV2 and TRDJ2; 10 positions match TRDD3. Germline CDR1 GEAIGNYY, CDR2 EKD. The CDR3 loop spans 14 amino acids. CDR3 coding DNA: TGTGCCCGTGACGTACTGGGGGATACAGCACAACTCTTCTTT. Translation gives CARDVLGDTAQLFF.

CDR3 residues: CARVTVETGGYGTDKLIF. CDR3 DNA sequence: TGTGCCCGTGTCACCGTGGAAACTGGGGGATACGGGACCGATAAACTCATCTTT. V and J are TRDV2 and TRDJ1; 13 bases map to TRDD3. V dropped 9 bases and J dropped 2; count of bases not matched to a gene: 17. Germline V gene sequence: CDR1 GEAIGNYY, CDR2 EKD. The CDR3 covers 18 residues.

This clone has a handful of counts. One junction end disagrees with the germline gene, perhaps due to a read error. Other DNA sequences in the sample encode the same CDR3. The chain combines TRDV2 with TRDJ1; 9 bases fit TRDD3. The length of the CDR3 is 17 residues. CDR1 GEAIGNYY and CDR2 EKD come from the germline V gene. The CDR3 loop is CACDKVAYGGYTDKLIF. The CDR3 DNA reads as TGTGCCTGTGACAAGGTAGCCTACGGGGGATACACTGATAAACTCATCTTT.

Sample share makes this clone medium-sized. The rearrangement uses TRDV2 and TRDJ3, with D hard to call. The CDR3 length is 21 residues. Trimming shortened V by 1 base and J by 0 bases, and 21 bases separated the two germline ends. Germline CDR1 and CDR2: GEAIGNYY and EKD. CDR3 in DNA: TGTGCCTGTGACACTTTGGATCCAATCAAACAGAGCTCCTGGGACACCCGACAGATGTTTTTC. Translated, it gives CACDTLDPIKQSSWDTRQMFF.

Of note for this clone: At one of its ends the junction is not consistent with the germline gene, which may arise from a read error. Within the sample, other DNA sequences also encode this same CDR3. The V gene is TRDV2, the J gene TRDJ2, with 11 bases that match TRDD3. From germline, CDR1 is GEAIGNYY and CDR2 EKD. This CDR3 is built from 17 residues. CDR3 loop: CACDTILGDTLTAQLFF. CDR3 in DNA: TGCGCCTGTGACACAATACTGGGGGATACTTTGACAGCACAACTCTTCTTT.

To note about this clone: A much larger clone lies a single base off, so this may be a read error. This CDR3 is also generated by other DNA sequences in the sample. The chain employs TRDV2 and TRDJ1, with 7 bases that match TRDD3. The CDR3 is 15 amino acids. Germline V lookup: CDR1 GEAIGNYY, CDR2 EKD. V dropped 4 bases and J dropped 1; count of bases not matched to a gene: 8. CDR3 region: CACERLGVSTDKLIF. The CDR3 coding sequence is TGTGCCTGTGAGAGGCTGGGGGTTAGCACCGATAAACTCATCTTT.